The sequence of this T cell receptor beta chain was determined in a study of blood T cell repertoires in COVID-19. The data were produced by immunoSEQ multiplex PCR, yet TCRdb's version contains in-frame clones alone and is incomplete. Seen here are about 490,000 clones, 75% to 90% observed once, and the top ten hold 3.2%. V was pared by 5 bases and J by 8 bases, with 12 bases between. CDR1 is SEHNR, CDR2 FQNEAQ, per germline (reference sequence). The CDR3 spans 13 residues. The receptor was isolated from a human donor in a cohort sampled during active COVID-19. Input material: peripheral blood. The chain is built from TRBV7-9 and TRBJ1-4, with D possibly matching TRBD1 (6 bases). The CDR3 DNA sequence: TGTGCCAGCAGCCTGTATACAGGGGAAAAACTGTTTTTT. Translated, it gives CASSLYTGEKLFF.